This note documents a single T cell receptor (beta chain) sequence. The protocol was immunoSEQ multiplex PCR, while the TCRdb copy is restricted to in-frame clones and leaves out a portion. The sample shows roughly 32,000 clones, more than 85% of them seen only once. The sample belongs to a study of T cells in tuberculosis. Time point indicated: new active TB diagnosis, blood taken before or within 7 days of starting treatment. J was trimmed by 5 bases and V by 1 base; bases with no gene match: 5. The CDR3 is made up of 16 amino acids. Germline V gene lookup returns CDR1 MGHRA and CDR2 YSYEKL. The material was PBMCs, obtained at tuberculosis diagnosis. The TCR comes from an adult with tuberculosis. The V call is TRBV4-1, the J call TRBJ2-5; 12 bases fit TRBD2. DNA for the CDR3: TGCGCCAGCAGCCAAGTCCTAGCGGGGGGGCGGGAGACCCAGTACTTC. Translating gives CASSQVLAGGRETQYF.